The rows below give T cell receptor beta chains drawn from one sample of a study of blood T cell repertoires in COVID-19. The data were produced by immunoSEQ multiplex PCR, yet TCRdb's version contains in-frame clones alone and is incomplete. The sample contains over 200,000 clones, around 86% of which appear only once. The sequenced sample was peripheral blood. These receptors all stem from a man in his sixties who had recovered from COVID-19. The CDR3 runs from the conserved cysteine through the conserved F or W. D genes are given only for firm matches. Expanded clones get a size class; other rows say once, few or many, or leave the size out.

clone_size: once; j_call: TRBJ1-2; d_call: .; v_call: TRBV7-9; cdr3_aa: CASSLSGVNYGYTF; cdr3_nt: TGTGCCAGCAGCTTATCAGGGGTTAACTATGGCTACACCTTC
clone_size: .; j_call: TRBJ2-3; d_call: TRBD2; v_call: TRBV28; cdr3_aa: CATIPGGGGGSTDTQYF; cdr3_nt: TGTGCCACCATCCCCGGGGGTGGGGGGGGAAGCACAGATACGCAGTATTTT
clone_size: .; j_call: TRBJ2-3; d_call: .; v_call: TRBV14; cdr3_aa: CASSHSGGGADTQYF; cdr3_nt: TGTGCCAGCAGCCACTCCGGGGGAGGAGCAGATACGCAGTATTTT
clone_size: .; j_call: TRBJ1-3; d_call: .; v_call: TRBV9; cdr3_aa: CASSASYSGNTIYF; cdr3_nt: TGTGCCAGCAGCGCCTCTTACTCTGGAAACACCATATATTTT
clone_size: .; j_call: TRBJ1-2; d_call: TRBD1; v_call: TRBV3-1/TRBV3-2; cdr3_aa: CASNRGTQGANYGYTF; cdr3_nt: TGTGCCAGCAACCGGGGGACACAGGGGGCGAACTATGGCTACACCTTC
clone_size: .; j_call: TRBJ2-7; d_call: TRBD2; v_call: TRBV18; cdr3_aa: CASSPSLGAGYFGEQYF; cdr3_nt: TGTGCCAGCTCACCGTCACTAGGAGCGGGGTACTTCGGCGAGCAGTACTTC
clone_size: few; j_call: TRBJ2-1; d_call: .; v_call: TRBV7-2; cdr3_aa: CASSLGLGASSYNEQFF; cdr3_nt: TGTGCCAGCAGCTTAGGGCTGGGAGCGAGCTCCTACAATGAGCAGTTCTTC
clone_size: .; j_call: TRBJ1-2; d_call: TRBD1; v_call: TRBV7-2; cdr3_aa: CASGLDRTANYGYTF; cdr3_nt: TGTGCCAGCGGACTGGACAGGACTGCTAACTATGGCTACACCTTC
clone_size: .; j_call: TRBJ1-5; d_call: .; v_call: TRBV28; cdr3_aa: CASSLSDQPQHF; cdr3_nt: TGTGCCAGCAGTTTATCGGATCAGCCCCAGCATTTT
clone_size: few; j_call: TRBJ1-4; d_call: .; v_call: TRBV7-2; cdr3_aa: CASSLVVAATNEKLFF; cdr3_nt: TGTGCCAGCAGCCTCGTCGTTGCTGCGACTAATGAAAAACTGTTTTTT
clone_size: .; j_call: TRBJ2-5; d_call: TRBD1; v_call: TRBV9; cdr3_aa: CASSFAGGEETQYF; cdr3_nt: TGTGCCAGCAGCTTCGCAGGGGGCGAGGAGACCCAGTACTTC
clone_size: .; j_call: TRBJ2-7; d_call: TRBD2; v_call: TRBV4-2; cdr3_aa: CASSQDWGGYEQYF; cdr3_nt: TGTGCCAGCAGCCAAGACTGGGGGGGTTACGAGCAGTACTTC
clone_size: .; j_call: TRBJ1-1; d_call: .; v_call: TRBV2; cdr3_aa: CAGVPGQGKSEAFF; cdr3_nt: TGTGCCGGCGTACCCGGGCAGGGCAAGAGTGAAGCTTTCTTT
clone_size: .; j_call: TRBJ2-7; d_call: TRBD1; v_call: TRBV28; cdr3_aa: CASRLLPGQGPYEQYF; cdr3_nt: TGTGCCAGCAGGCTACTGCCGGGACAGGGACCCTACGAGCAGTACTTC
clone_size: .; j_call: TRBJ1-5; d_call: .; v_call: TRBV5-1; cdr3_aa: CASSLGQGAGQPQHF; cdr3_nt: TGCGCCAGCAGCTTGGGGCAGGGAGCGGGCCAGCCCCAGCATTTT
clone_size: .; j_call: TRBJ1-2; d_call: .; v_call: TRBV5-1; cdr3_aa: CASSEPGDKGYTF; cdr3_nt: TGCGCCAGCTCCGAACCGGGGGATAAGGGCTACACCTTC
clone_size: .; j_call: TRBJ2-1; d_call: TRBD1; v_call: TRBV7-2; cdr3_aa: CASSLRQGRKFF; cdr3_nt: TGTGCCAGCAGCTTAAGACAGGGGAGGAAGTTCTTC
clone_size: .; j_call: TRBJ2-7; d_call: TRBD2; v_call: TRBV12-3/TRBV12-4; cdr3_aa: CASNSGSSYEQYF; cdr3_nt: TGTGCCAGCAATAGCGGGAGCAGCTACGAGCAGTACTTC
clone_size: .; j_call: TRBJ1-1; d_call: TRBD1; v_call: TRBV5-1; cdr3_aa: CASSLVQGSNTEAFF; cdr3_nt: TGCGCCAGCAGCTTGGTACAGGGGTCAAACACTGAAGCTTTCTTT
clone_size: .; j_call: TRBJ2-7; d_call: .; v_call: TRBV27; cdr3_aa: CASSLPDSPVYEQYF; cdr3_nt: TGTGCCAGCAGTTTACCTGACTCCCCCGTCTACGAGCAGTACTTC
clone_size: .; j_call: TRBJ2-7; d_call: TRBD1; v_call: TRBV19; cdr3_aa: CASSIDWTGTYEQYF; cdr3_nt: TGTGCCAGTAGTATAGACTGGACAGGGACCTACGAGCAGTACTTC
clone_size: .; j_call: TRBJ1-2; d_call: .; v_call: TRBV4-3; cdr3_aa: CASSQYTENYGYTF; cdr3_nt: TGCGCCAGCAGCCAGTACACAGAGAACTATGGCTACACCTTC
clone_size: .; j_call: TRBJ1-2; d_call: .; v_call: TRBV3-1/TRBV3-2; cdr3_aa: CASSPTGPKGYTF; cdr3_nt: TGTGCCAGCAGCCCTACAGGGCCGAAAGGCTACACCTTC
clone_size: .; j_call: TRBJ1-6; d_call: .; v_call: TRBV7-2; cdr3_aa: CASSLSGTSYSPLHF; cdr3_nt: TGTGCCAGCAGCTTGTCCGGGACATCCTATTCACCCCTCCACTTT
clone_size: .; j_call: TRBJ1-1; d_call: .; v_call: TRBV2; cdr3_aa: CASRENTEAFF; cdr3_nt: TGTGCCAGCCGGGAGAACACTGAAGCTTTCTTT
clone_size: .; j_call: TRBJ2-3; d_call: .; v_call: TRBV5-1; cdr3_aa: CASSLADTQYF; cdr3_nt: TGCGCCAGCAGCTTGGCGGATACGCAGTATTTT
clone_size: .; j_call: TRBJ2-7; d_call: TRBD1; v_call: TRBV28; cdr3_aa: CASSLHPGQGPYEQYF; cdr3_nt: TGTGCCAGCAGTTTACACCCGGGACAGGGGCCCTACGAGCAGTACTTC